This TCR beta chain stems from a study of blood T cell repertoires in COVID-19. Clones were read by immunoSEQ multiplex PCR, and TCRdb kept only the in-frame ones, dropping some. Of tens of thousands of clones in the sample, about 87% were seen once. Sequencing was carried out using peripheral blood. This sequence originates from a human donor in a cohort sampled during active COVID-19.

The CDR3 DNA is TGTGCCAGCAGCCTTGCTGGGGGGGAGCAGTTCTTC. Amino acids: CASSLAGGEQFF. This chain connects TRBV3-1 (or the pseudogene TRBV3-2) to TRBJ2-1; possibly TRBD2 for D (6 bases). Per the germline V gene, CDR1 is LGHDT and CDR2 is YNNKEL (reference sequence). V was trimmed by 4 bases and J by 10 bases, leaving 11 bases between them. This CDR3 comprises 12 residues.